The present TCR beta chain was sequenced within a study of T-cell memory formation after mild COVID-19. TCRdb recomputed calls from the 5' RACE reads with MiXCR, one row per CDR3 protein. The table shows approximately 300,000 distinct CDR3 sequences, with about a sixth occurring only once. This TCR was sampled from a young man who had mild COVID-19 (a few samples of this study predate the infection). Cell type and time point are not known. Source material: PBMCs or a T cell subset sorted from them (not recorded which).

In DNA form, the CDR3 reads TGTGCCAGCAGTTCTACTCCGCTACAGCCCCAGCATTTT. Amino acids: CASSSTPLQPQHF. The chain couples TRBV12-3 or TRBV12-4 to TRBJ1-5; no definite D call. The CDR3 loop spans 13 amino acids. The V and J ends lost 4 bases and 7 bases respectively, with 11 bases between them.